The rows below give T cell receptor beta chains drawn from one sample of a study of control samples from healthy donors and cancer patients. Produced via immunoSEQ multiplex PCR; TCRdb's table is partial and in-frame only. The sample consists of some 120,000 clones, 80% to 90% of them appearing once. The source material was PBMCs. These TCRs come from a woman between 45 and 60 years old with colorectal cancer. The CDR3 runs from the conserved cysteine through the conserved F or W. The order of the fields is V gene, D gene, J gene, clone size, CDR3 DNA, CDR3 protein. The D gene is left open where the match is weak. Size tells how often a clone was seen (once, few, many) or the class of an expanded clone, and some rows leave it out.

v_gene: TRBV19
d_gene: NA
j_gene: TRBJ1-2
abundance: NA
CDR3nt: TGTGCCAGTAGTACAAAAGACGGACCAGCTAACTATGGCTACACCTTC
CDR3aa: CASSTKDGPANYGYTF

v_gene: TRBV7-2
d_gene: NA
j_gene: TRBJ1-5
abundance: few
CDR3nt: TGTGCCAGCAGTCAAAGCGAGGGAGGCGGGCCCCAGCATTTT
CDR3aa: CASSQSEGGGPQHF

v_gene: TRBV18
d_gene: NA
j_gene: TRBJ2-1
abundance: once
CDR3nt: TGTGCCAGCTCACAAGTCTTCTCCTACAATGAGCAGTTCTTC
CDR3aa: CASSQVFSYNEQFF

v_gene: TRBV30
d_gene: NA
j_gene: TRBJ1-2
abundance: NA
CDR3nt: TGTGCCTGGAGTGTTGGCAGCTCCTATGGCTACACCTTC
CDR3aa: CAWSVGSSYGYTF

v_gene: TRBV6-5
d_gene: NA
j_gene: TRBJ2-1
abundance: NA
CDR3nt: TGTGCCAGCGGGACCGACACATCCTACAATGAGCAGTTCTTC
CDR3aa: CASGTDTSYNEQFF

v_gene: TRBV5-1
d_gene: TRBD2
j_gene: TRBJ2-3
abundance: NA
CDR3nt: TGCGCCAGCAGCTTGGGATCGAGCGGGGGGGCCTTTACAGATACGCAGTATTTT
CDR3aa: CASSLGSSGGAFTDTQYF

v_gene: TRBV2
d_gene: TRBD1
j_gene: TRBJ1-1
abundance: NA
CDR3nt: TGTGCCAGCGTCGGACAGGTGAACACTGAAGCTTTCTTT
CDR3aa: CASVGQVNTEAFF

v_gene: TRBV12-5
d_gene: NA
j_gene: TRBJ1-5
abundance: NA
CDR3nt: TGTGCTAGTGGTTTGTGGGGATGGAGCAATCAGCCCCAGCATTTT
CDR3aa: CASGLWGWSNQPQHF

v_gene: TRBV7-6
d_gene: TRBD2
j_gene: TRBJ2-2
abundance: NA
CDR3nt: TGTGCCAGCAGCCCTGGGACTAGCGGGTTGGGGTCGAACACCGGGGAGCTGTTTTTT
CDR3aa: CASSPGTSGLGSNTGELFF

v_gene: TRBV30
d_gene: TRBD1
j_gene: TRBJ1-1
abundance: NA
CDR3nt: TGTGCCTGGAAACCAGGGGGCTGGACTGAAGCTTTCTTT
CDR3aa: CAWKPGGWTEAFF

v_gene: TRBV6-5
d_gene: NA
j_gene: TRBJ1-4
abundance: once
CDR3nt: TGTGCCAGCTATAAACCGGGACGGAACGAAAAACTGTTTTTT
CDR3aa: CASYKPGRNEKLFF

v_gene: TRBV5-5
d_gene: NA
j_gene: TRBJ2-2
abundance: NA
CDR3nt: TGTGCCAGCAGCTCCGCCCTCGCGGGGGCGGACACCGGGGAGCTGTTTTTT
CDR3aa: CASSSALAGADTGELFF

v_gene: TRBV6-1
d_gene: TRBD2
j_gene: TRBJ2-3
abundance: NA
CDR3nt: TGTGCCAGCAGTGAGGGGACTAGCCGAAACACGCAGTATTTT
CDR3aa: CASSEGTSRNTQYF

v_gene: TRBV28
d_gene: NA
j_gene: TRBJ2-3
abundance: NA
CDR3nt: TGTGCCAGCAGTTCTCGACTAGCAGATACGCAGTATTTT
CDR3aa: CASSSRLADTQYF

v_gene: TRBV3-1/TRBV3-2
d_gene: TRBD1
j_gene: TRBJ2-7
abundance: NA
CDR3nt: TGTGCCAGCAGCCAGGACGGGACAGCTTACGAGCAGTACTTC
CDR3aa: CASSQDGTAYEQYF

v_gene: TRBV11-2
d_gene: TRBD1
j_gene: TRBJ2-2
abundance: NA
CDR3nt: TGTGCCAGCAGCGCCACAGGGGGACGGGGCGGGGAGCTGTTTTTT
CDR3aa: CASSATGGRGGELFF

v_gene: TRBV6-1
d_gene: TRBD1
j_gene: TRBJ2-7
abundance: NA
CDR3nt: TGTGCCAGCAGTGAAGTGGGGACAGGGGTTGAGCAGTACTTC
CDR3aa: CASSEVGTGVEQYF

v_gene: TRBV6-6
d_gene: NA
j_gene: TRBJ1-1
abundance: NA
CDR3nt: TGTGCCAGCAGTCCCCGGGGAGCCACGAACACTGAAGCTTTCTTT
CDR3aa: CASSPRGATNTEAFF

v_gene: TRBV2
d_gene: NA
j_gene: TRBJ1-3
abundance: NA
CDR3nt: TGTGCCAGCAGGGACAGTACTGGAAACACCATATATTTT
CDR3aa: CASRDSTGNTIYF

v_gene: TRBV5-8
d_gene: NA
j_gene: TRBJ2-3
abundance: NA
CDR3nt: TGTGCCAGCAGCCCCCCGACTACCCGCACAGATACGCAGTATTTT
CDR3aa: CASSPPTTRTDTQYF

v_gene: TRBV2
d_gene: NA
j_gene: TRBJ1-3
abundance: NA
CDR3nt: TGTGCCAGCAGTTTACCAGGGAGGGATGGAAACACCATATATTTT
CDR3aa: CASSLPGRDGNTIYF

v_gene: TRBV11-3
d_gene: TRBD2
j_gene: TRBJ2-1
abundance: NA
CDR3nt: TGTGCCAGCAGCTTAAGGCGGGGGGGTTACAATGAGCAGTTCTTC
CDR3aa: CASSLRRGGYNEQFF

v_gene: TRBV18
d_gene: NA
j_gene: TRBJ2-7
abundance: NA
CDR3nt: TGTGCCAGCTCACCACCAGGGAAGGGGTCCTCCTACGAGCAGTACTTC
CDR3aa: CASSPPGKGSSYEQYF

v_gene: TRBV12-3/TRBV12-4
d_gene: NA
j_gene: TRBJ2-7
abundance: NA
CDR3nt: TGTGCCAGCAGTCGGACGTCCACCTACGAGCAGTACTTC
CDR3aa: CASSRTSTYEQYF

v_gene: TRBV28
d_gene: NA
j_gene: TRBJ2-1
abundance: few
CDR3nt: TGTGCCAGCAGCGACTGGAGGGTGAACAATGAGCAGTTCTTC
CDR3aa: CASSDWRVNNEQFF

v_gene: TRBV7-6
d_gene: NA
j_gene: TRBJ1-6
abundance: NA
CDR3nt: TGTGCCAGCAGCTTAGGTTCGGGAAGCTCCTATAATTCACCCCTCCACTTT
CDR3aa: CASSLGSGSSYNSPLHF

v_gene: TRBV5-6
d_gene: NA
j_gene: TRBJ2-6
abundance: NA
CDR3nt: TGTGCCAGCAGCCCGGGACGGAACACTGGGGCCAACGTCCTGACTTTC
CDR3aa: CASSPGRNTGANVLTF

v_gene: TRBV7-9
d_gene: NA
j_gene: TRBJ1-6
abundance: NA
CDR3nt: TGTGCCAGCAGCGACGGGGGAGCAGGAACGAATTCACCCCTCCACTTT
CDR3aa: CASSDGGAGTNSPLHF

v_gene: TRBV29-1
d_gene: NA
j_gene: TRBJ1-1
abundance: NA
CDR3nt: TGCAGCGTTGGGGAGGACTTCGGCACTGAAGCTTTCTTT
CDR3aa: CSVGEDFGTEAFF

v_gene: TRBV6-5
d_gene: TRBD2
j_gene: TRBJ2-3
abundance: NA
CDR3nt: TGTGCCAGCGCAAGGACTAGCGGGACCGATACGCAGTATTTT
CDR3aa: CASARTSGTDTQYF

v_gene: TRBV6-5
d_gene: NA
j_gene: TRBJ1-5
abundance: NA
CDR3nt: TGTGCCAGCAGTTCCGGCAGGAACAATCAGCCCCAGCATTTT
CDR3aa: CASSSGRNNQPQHF

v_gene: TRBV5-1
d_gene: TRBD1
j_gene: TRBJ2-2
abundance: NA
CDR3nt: TGCGCCAGCAGCTGGACAGGGGGCACCGGGGAGCTGTTTTTT
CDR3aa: CASSWTGGTGELFF

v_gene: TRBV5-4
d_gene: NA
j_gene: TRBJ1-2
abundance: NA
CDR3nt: TGTGCCAGCAGCTTGGACAGCTATGGCTACACCTTC
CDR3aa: CASSLDSYGYTF

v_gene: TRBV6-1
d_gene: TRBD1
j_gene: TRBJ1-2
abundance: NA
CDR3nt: TGTGCCAGCAGTGAGGTTTCCGGGACAGATACAAGGAACTATGGCTACACCTTC
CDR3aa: CASSEVSGTDTRNYGYTF

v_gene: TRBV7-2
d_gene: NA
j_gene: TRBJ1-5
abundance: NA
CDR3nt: TGTGCCAGCAGCTTAACGGGGAAAGGCAATCAGCCCCAGCATTTT
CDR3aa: CASSLTGKGNQPQHF

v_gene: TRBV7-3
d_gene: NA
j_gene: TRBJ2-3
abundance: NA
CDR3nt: TGTGCCAGCAGCGATTCACTAGCAGATACGCAGTATTTT
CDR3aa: CASSDSLADTQYF

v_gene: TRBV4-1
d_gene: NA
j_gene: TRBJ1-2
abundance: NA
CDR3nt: TGCGCCAGCAGCCAAGATAAGGGCCGGGGGGACTATGGCTACACCTTC
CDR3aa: CASSQDKGRGDYGYTF

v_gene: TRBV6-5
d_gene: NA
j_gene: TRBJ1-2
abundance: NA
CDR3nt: TGTGCCAGCCTCCGCGGGCTGGGGGTCGGCTACACCTTC
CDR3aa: CASLRGLGVGYTF

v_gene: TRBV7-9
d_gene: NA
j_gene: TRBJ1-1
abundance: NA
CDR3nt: TGTGCCAGCAGCTTTTTGGGGGTGAACACTGAAGCTTTCTTT
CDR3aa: CASSFLGVNTEAFF

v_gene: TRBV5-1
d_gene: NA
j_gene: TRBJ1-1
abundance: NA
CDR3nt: TGCGCCAGCAGCTCTGGTACGGACACTGAAGCTTTCTTT
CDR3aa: CASSSGTDTEAFF

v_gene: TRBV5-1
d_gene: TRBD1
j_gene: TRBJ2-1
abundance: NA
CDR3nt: TGCGCCAGCAGCTCCGGGACAGGGAAATACAATGAGCAGTTCTTC
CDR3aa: CASSSGTGKYNEQFF

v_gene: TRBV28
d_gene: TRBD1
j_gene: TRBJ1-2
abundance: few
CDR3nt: TGTGCCAGCAGTACAACAGGGGGCGGGAACTATGGCTACACCTTC
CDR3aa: CASSTTGGGNYGYTF

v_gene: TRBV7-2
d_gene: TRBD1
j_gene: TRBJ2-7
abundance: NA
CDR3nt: TGTGCCAGCAGCTTAGTAGGACAGGGGCGATACGAGCAGTACTTC
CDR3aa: CASSLVGQGRYEQYF

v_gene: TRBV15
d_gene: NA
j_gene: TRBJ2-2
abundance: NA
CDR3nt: TGTGCCACCAGCCCCCCTGGTGACAGGAGGCCCACCGGGGAGCTGTTTTTT
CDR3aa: CATSPPGDRRPTGELFF

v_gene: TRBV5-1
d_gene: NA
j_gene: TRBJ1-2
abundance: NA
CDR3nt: TGCGCCAGCAGCTTGGGTAACTATGGCTACACCTTC
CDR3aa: CASSLGNYGYTF

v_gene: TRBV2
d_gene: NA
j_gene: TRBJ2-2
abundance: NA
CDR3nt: TGTGCCAGCAGCGGGATTTACACCGGGGAGCTGTTTTTT
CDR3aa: CASSGIYTGELFF

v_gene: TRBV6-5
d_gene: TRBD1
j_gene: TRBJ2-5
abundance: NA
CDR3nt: TGTGCCAGCAGTTATCGGACAGGGTGGGAGACCCAGTACTTC
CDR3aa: CASSYRTGWETQYF